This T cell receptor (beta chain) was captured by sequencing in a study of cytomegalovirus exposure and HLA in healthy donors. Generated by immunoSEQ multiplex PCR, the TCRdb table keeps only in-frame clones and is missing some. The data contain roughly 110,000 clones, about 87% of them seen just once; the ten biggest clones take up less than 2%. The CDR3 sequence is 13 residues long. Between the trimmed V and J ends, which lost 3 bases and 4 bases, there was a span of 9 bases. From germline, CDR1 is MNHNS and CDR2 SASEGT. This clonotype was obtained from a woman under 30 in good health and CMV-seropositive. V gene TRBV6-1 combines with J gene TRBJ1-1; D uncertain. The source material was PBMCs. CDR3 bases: TGTGCCAGCAGTGATGTTGCGGGCACTGAAGCTTTCTTT. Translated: CASSDVAGTEAFF.